This passage covers 22 T cell receptor beta chains from one sample sequenced in a study of chemoradiotherapy in HPV16-positive cancers. TCRdb's table, derived via immunoSEQ multiplex PCR, lists solely in-frame clones and lacks some. The sample lists about 4,000 clones, around 80% seen once, with around 8.9% in the top ten. The specimen comprised tumor tissue, sampled from a patient who underwent chemoradiotherapy. These receptors were collected from a human donor with HPV-associated anogenital cancer.

The gene calls are TRBV4-2 and TRBJ2-7; D remains ambiguous. The CDR3 is 17 residues long. Germline V gives CDR1 LGHNA, CDR2 YNFKEQ. V gave up 0 bases and J gave up 1 base, with 16 bases separating them. CDR3 sequence: CASSQDYVELQSYEQYF. DNA for the CDR3: TGTGCCAGCAGCCAAGATTATGTGGAACTACAATCCTACGAGCAGTACTTC.

The chain couples TRBV11-1 to TRBJ2-3; 8 bases are a match to TRBD2. With V trimmed by 5 bases and J by 2 bases, 12 bases remained unmatched. Germline CDR1 and CDR2: SGHAT and FQDESV (reference sequence). The CDR3 length is 17 residues. The CDR3 is CASSQINREGVTDTQYF. Here the CDR3 DNA reads TGTGCCAGCAGCCAGATCAATCGGGAGGGAGTCACAGATACGCAGTATTTT. Based on the CDR3 plus reference TRBV11-1 and TRBJ2-3, the full variable domain is EAEVAQSPRYKITEKSQAVAFWCDPISGHATLYWYRQILGQGPELLVQFQDESVVDDSQLPKDRFSAERLKGVDSTLKIQPAELGDSAMYLCASSQINREGVTDTQYFGPGTRLTVL.

V and J are TRBV29-1 and TRBJ2-5; TRBD2 matches 7 bases. The V gene's germline CDR1 is SQVTM and CDR2 ANQGSEA. The CDR3 covers 13 residues. The V and J ends lost 6 bases and 5 bases, in that order; junction bases with no gene match: 9. The CDR3 DNA sequence: TGCAGCGTCGAAAAGGGAGGGCGGGAGACCCAGTACTTC. The encoded protein is CSVEKGGRETQYF. Using reference TRBV29-1 and TRBJ2-5 for the parts outside the CDR3, the full variable domain is SAVISQKPSRDICQRGTSLTIQCQVDSQVTMMFWYRQQPGQSLTLIATANQGSEATYESGFVIDKFPISRPNLTFSTLTVSNMSPEDSSIYLCSVEKGGRETQYFGPGTRLLVL.

The J gene is TRBJ2-5, the V gene TRBV19; possibly TRBD2 for D (6 bases). Germline CDR1 is LNHDA and CDR2 is SQIVND (reference sequence). CDR3 size: 16 residues. Trimming pared 9 bases from V and 4 bases from J, leaving 24 bases between. The DNA for the CDR3 is TGTGCCAGCGATGGAACCCCGGCGGGGCATATAGAGACCCAGTACTTC. Translation gives CASDGTPAGHIETQYF. Combining the CDR3 with reference TRBV19 and TRBJ2-5 gives the whole variable domain DGGITQSPKYLFRKEGQNVTLSCEQNLNHDAMYWYRQDPGQGLRLIYYSQIVNDFQKGDIAEGYSVSREKKESFPLTVTSAQKNPTAFYLCASDGTPAGHIETQYFGPGTRLLVL.

This chain joins TRBV14 and TRBJ1-3, with no clear D. Germline V lookup: CDR1 SGHDN, CDR2 FVKESK. Trimming cost V 1 base and J 4 bases, with 23 bases left between them. The CDR3 covers 19 residues. For the CDR3, the DNA is TGTGCCAGCAGCCAAGGTCCGGGTCGTTGGGCAGGCACAGGAAACACCATATATTTT. This encodes CASSQGPGRWAGTGNTIYF.

This clone was detected only once. The chain combines TRBV7-9 with TRBJ2-1; 14 positions agree with TRBD2. The germline CDR1 and CDR2 sequences are SEHNR and FQNEAQ (reference sequence). This CDR3 contains 17 residues. V lost 3 bases to trimming and J lost 3 bases; unmatched junction nucleotides: 4. CDR3 protein: CASSLGGTSGSYNEQFF. CDR3 sequence (DNA): TGTGCCAGCAGCTTGGGAGGGACTAGCGGGAGCTACAATGAGCAGTTCTTC.

CDR3 DNA: TGTGCCAGTAGTATAAGGGACAGCTATGGCTACACCTTC. Translated: CASSIRDSYGYTF. V is TRBV19 and J is TRBJ1-2; the match to TRBD1 covers 7 bases. With 2 bases clipped from V and 4 bases from J, the junction kept 1 base outside the gene matches. The CDR3 extends over 13 amino acids. Germline V CDR1 and CDR2: LNHDA, SQIVND (reference sequence).

This chain links TRBV12-5 with TRBJ2-5, with TRBD1 matching 9 bases. The length of the CDR3 is 15 residues. Trimming removed 6 bases from V and 2 bases from J; junction bases left unmatched: 7. Germline CDR1 is LGHNT and CDR2 is FRNRAP. CDR3 DNA sequence: TGTGCTAGTGGCCCTGGGACAGGGAGACAAGAGACCCAGTACTTC. It yields the protein CASGPGTGRQETQYF.

The CDR3 region is CASSTSGSYNEQFF. The DNA of the CDR3 is TGTGCCAGCAGCACTAGCGGATCCTACAATGAGCAGTTCTTC. The chain links TRBV27 to TRBJ2-1; TRBD2 agrees at 8 bases. Germline CDR1 reads MNHEY; CDR2 reads SMNVEV (reference sequence). The CDR3 totals 14 residues. V shed 6 bases and J 1 base; nucleotides not matched to a gene: 2.

The rearrangement joins TRBV4-1 to TRBJ1-1, with a possible D match to TRBD1 (6 bases). Between the trimmed V and J ends, which lost 2 bases and 5 bases, there was a span of 15 bases. CDR1 MGHRA and CDR2 YSYEKL come from the germline V gene. The CDR3 runs 15 residues. The CDR3 reads CASSQPDRLSTEAFF. CDR3 sequence (DNA): TGCGCCAGCAGCCAACCAGACAGGCTGAGTACTGAAGCTTTCTTT.

This chain uses TRBV11-2 with TRBJ2-1, with a tentative D call TRBD1 (6 bases). Germline V gene data show CDR1 as SGHAT and CDR2 as FQNNGV. The V end lost 2 bases, the J end lost 6 bases, and 8 bases lay between the germline ends. CDR3 length: 13 amino acids. CDR3 sequence reads: CASSLSGVNEQFF. The CDR3 coding sequence is TGTGCCAGCAGCTTATCAGGGGTCAATGAGCAGTTCTTC.

V is TRBV2 and J is TRBJ1-1; D gene unclear. V lost 6 bases and J lost 0, with 5 bases in between. Germline CDR1 is SNHLY and CDR2 is FYNNEI. This CDR3 is 12 amino acids long. The CDR3 DNA is TGTGCCAGCAGACGCATGAACACTGAAGCTTTCTTT. Encoded protein: CASRRMNTEAFF.

V and J are TRBV4-3 and TRBJ2-7; 8 bases agree with TRBD2. The CDR3 runs to 18 residues. Germline CDR1 is LGHNA and CDR2 is YSLEER. The V and J ends lost 3 bases and 3 bases, in that order; junction bases with no gene match: 16. The CDR3 here is CASSHWLAGPTHRYEQYF. The DNA of the CDR3 is TGCGCCAGCAGCCATTGGTTAGCGGGGCCAACCCACCGCTACGAGCAGTACTTC.

V is TRBV5-5 and J is TRBJ1-2, with TRBD1 identical over 12 bases. This CDR3 has 16 residues. V gave up 4 bases and J gave up 4 bases; unmatched junction bases: 8. The V gene's germline CDR1 is SGHKS and CDR2 YYEKEE (reference sequence). In DNA, the CDR3 is TGTGCCAGCAGCCCCGAGGGACAGGGGGCTGGCTATGGCTACACCTTC. Its protein is CASSPEGQGAGYGYTF.

This rearrangement joins TRBV4-1 to TRBJ1-6; possibly TRBD1 for D (5 bases). There are 17 residues in the CDR3. V lost 3 bases to trimming and J lost 1 base, with 13 bases between them. Germline V lookup: CDR1 MGHRA, CDR2 YSYEKL. The CDR3 nucleotides read TGCGCCAGCAGCCAGCCTTGGGCAGGGTCCTATAATTCACCCCTCCACTTT. Amino acids: CASSQPWAGSYNSPLHF.

This sequence joins TRBV7-9 and TRBJ2-1, with TRBD2 matching 7 bases. The V segment lost 3 bases and the J segment 1 base; nucleotides outside the gene matches: 12. CDR3 length: 18 residues. Germline CDR1 is SEHNR and CDR2 is FQNEAQ (reference sequence). The CDR3 nucleotides are TGTGCCAGCAGCTTTAGTTTGTTGGCGGGAGAGTCCTACAATGAGCAGTTCTTC. The encoded protein is CASSFSLLAGESYNEQFF.

This clone was recorded once. The CDR3 sequence: CASSSDLRRGNEKLFF. The CDR3 region has the DNA TGTGCCAGCAGCTCCGATCTCAGGAGGGGTAATGAAAAACTGTTTTTT. This chain uses TRBV5-6 with TRBJ1-4; possible D gene TRBD1, 5 bases. CDR3 size: 16 residues. Per germline, CDR1 SGHDT and CDR2 YYEEEE. Between the trimmed V and J ends, which lost 3 bases and 4 bases, there was a span of 16 bases.

The genes are TRBV5-6 and TRBJ2-7; 7 bases align to TRBD1. Germline V lookup: CDR1 SGHDT, CDR2 YYEEEE. This CDR3 is 18 amino acids long. The V segment lost 4 bases and the J segment 0 bases; nucleotides outside the gene matches: 16. In DNA form, the CDR3 reads TGTGCCAGCAGCCCGACCTGGACAGGCCTCACCCCCTCCTACGAGCAGTACTTC. Protein: CASSPTWTGLTPSYEQYF.

The rearrangement uses TRBV5-1 and TRBJ1-1; tentatively, D is TRBD1 (6 bases). This CDR3 is built from 15 residues. With 4 bases removed from V and 1 base from J, the gap between germline ends came to 14 bases. Germline CDR1 SGHRS, CDR2 YFSETQ. Here the CDR3 reads CASSPREGGNTEAFF. DNA for the CDR3: TGCGCCAGCAGCCCCCGGGAGGGGGGGAACACTGAAGCTTTCTTT.

The V gene is TRBV19, the J gene TRBJ1-2; no clear D. Germline assignment: CDR1 LNHDA and CDR2 SQIVND (reference sequence). V shed 7 bases and J shed 2 bases, with 11 bases lying between them. There are 13 residues in the CDR3. CDR3 bases: TGTGCCAGTACCCATGACAAGAACTATGGCTACACCTTC. Translated: CASTHDKNYGYTF. Complete variable domain (other parts from reference TRBV19 and TRBJ1-2): DGGITQSPKYLFRKEGQNVTLSCEQNLNHDAMYWYRQDPGQGLRLIYYSQIVNDFQKGDIAEGYSVSREKKESFPLTVTSAQKNPTAFYLCASTHDKNYGYTFGSGTRLTVV.

The V gene is TRBV30, the J gene TRBJ1-1, with 9 positions matching TRBD1. Germline CDR1 is GTSNPN and CDR2 is SVGIG (reference sequence). Trimming removed 1 base from V and 7 bases from J; junction bases left unmatched: 13. This CDR3 comprises 16 residues. The CDR3 loop reads CAWSELADRGYIEAFF. The CDR3 region has the DNA TGTGCCTGGAGTGAGCTAGCTGACAGGGGGTATATTGAAGCTTTCTTT.

This clone came up once. V gene TRBV7-3 combines with J gene TRBJ2-1, with D possibly being TRBD2 (6 bases). Germline V gene lookup returns CDR1 SGHTA and CDR2 FQGTGA. This CDR3 has 13 amino acids. V was clipped by 1 base and J by 8 bases, with 9 bases between them. CDR3 sequence: CASSLIRRDEQFF. CDR3 DNA: TGTGCCAGCAGCTTAATTAGGAGGGATGAGCAGTTCTTC.